This TCR beta chain was found in a study of cytomegalovirus exposure and HLA in healthy donors. 13 Jbeta primers and 60 Vbeta primers were used for the PCR. Method: immunoSEQ multiplex PCR; TCRdb's copy keeps in-frame clones and lacks some. The data show over 50,000 clones, about 80% seen once. With respect to this clone: Antigen unknown.

While unrecorded immune exposures were likely, the donors were nominally healthy when sampled. Overall study findings and caveats: The listing of approximately 160 TCR beta chains classed them as cytomegalovirus-associated.

This clonotype was sampled from a man in his forties in good health and CMV-seronegative. The sequenced material came from PBMCs.

The CDR3 reads CASSASTGNQPQHF. CDR3 coding DNA: TGTGCCAGCAGCGCGAGTACAGGGAATCAGCCCCAGCATTTT. V is TRBV7-8 and J is TRBJ1-5, with D tentatively TRBD1 (6 bases). The V gene lost 5 bases and the J gene lost 4 bases, with 12 bases spanning the gap. From germline, CDR1 is SGHVS and CDR2 FQNEAQ. The length of the CDR3 is 14 residues.